The clone carrying this TCR beta chain occurred a few times. Its target is not known. This specimen belongs to a study of long-term antiretroviral therapy in people with HIV. General study points: Whereas controls had wider CDR3 length ranges, HIV repertoires had narrower ones. Specimen acquisition occurred between the mid-2000s and the late 2010s, potentially under older ART regimens. Pre-ART clonal expansion yielded clones that dominated the repertoire at all time points.

V gave up 4 bases and J gave up 7 bases; unmatched junction bases: 3. Germline V gene data show CDR1 as SGHTA and CDR2 as FQGNSA. The CDR3 consists of 14 residues. Samples were assayed with immunoSEQ v3.0 at survey level. Clones were read by immunoSEQ multiplex PCR, and TCRdb kept only the in-frame ones, dropping some. The sample lists approximately 17,000 clones; nearly 80% were seen once. The sequence came from a woman aged 40 to 49 with HIV. The chain has TRBV7-2 and TRBJ1-6; 8 bases line up with TRBD1. The sequences come from unsorted PBMCs, collected 3.2 years after starting antiretroviral therapy. The CDR3 here is CASSSQGANSPLHF. The CDR3 DNA sequence: TGTGCCAGCAGCTCTCAGGGGGCAAATTCACCCCTCCACTTT.